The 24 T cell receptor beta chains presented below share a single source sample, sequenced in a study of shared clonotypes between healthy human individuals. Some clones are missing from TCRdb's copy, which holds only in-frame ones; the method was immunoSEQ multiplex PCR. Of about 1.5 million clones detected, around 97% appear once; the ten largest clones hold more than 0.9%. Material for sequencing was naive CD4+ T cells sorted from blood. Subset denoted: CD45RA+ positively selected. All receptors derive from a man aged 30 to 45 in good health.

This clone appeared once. The CDR3 spells CASSLTGAVNTGELFF. The DNA for the CDR3 is TGCGCCAGCAGCTTGACTGGGGCGGTGAACACCGGGGAGCTGTTTTTT. This rearrangement joins TRBV5-1 to TRBJ2-2, with a possible D match to TRBD1 (5 bases). The CDR3 is 16 residues long. V gave up 1 base and J gave up 1 base, with 11 bases separating them. Germline loops: CDR1 SGHRS, CDR2 YFSETQ.

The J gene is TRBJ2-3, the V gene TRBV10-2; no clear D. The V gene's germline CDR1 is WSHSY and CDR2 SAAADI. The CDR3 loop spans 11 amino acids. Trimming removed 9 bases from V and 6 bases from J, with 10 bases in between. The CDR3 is CASQTGDTQYF. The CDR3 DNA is TGCGCCAGTCAAACTGGCGATACGCAGTATTTT.

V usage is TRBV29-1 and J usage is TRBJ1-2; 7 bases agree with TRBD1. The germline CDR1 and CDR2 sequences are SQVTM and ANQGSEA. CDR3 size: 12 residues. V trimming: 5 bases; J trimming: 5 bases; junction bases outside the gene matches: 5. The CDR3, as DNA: TGCAGCGTTTGGACAGGCGGGTATGGCTACACCTTC. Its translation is CSVWTGGYGYTF.

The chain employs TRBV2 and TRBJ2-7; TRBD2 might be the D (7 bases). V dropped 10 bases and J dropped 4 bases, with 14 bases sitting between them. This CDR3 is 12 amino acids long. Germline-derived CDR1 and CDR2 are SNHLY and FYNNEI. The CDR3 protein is CATSGGGYEQYF. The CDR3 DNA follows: TGTGCCACCTCGGGGGGCGGGTACGAGCAGTACTTC.

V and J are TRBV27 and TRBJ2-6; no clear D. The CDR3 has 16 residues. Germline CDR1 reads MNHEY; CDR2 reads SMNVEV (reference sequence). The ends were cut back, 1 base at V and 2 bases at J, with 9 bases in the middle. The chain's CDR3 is CASSLFVGTGANVLTF. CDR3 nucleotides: TGTGCCAGCAGTTTATTTGTAGGGACTGGGGCCAACGTCCTGACTTTC.

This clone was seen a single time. The CDR3 protein is CASSSQDGYTF. DNA of the CDR3: TGTGCCAGCAGTTCCCAGGATGGCTACACCTTC. J is TRBJ1-2 and V is TRBV6-5; D gene ambiguous. Trimming cost V 4 bases and J 6 bases, with 6 bases left between them. This CDR3 region has 11 residues. Germline values: CDR1 MNHEY, CDR2 SVGAGI.

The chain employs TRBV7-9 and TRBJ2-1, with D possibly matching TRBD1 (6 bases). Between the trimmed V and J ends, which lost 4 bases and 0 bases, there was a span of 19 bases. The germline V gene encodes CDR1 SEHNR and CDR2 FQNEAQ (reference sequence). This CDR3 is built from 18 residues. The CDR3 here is CASSSSVGGQPSYNEQFF. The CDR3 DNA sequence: TGTGCCAGCAGCTCGAGCGTCGGAGGACAGCCCTCCTACAATGAGCAGTTCTTC.

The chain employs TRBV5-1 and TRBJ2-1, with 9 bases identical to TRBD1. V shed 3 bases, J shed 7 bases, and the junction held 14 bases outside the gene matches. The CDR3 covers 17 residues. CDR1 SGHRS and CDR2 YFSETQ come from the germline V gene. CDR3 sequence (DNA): TGCGCCAGCAGCTCGGGGGGACCGGGACAGGGTAAAAATGAGCAGTTCTTC. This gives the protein CASSSGGPGQGKNEQFF.

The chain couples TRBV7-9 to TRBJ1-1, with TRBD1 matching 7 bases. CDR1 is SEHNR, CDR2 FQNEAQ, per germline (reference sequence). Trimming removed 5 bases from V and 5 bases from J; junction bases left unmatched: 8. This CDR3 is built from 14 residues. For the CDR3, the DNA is TGTGCCAGCAGCCCAAAACAGGGGAGGACTGAAGCTTTCTTT. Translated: CASSPKQGRTEAFF.

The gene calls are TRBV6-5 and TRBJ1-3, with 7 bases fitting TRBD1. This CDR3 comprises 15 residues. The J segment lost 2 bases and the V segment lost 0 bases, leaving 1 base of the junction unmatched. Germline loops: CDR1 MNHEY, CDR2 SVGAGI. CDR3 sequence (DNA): TGTGCCAGCAGTTACTCCGGGACAGCTGGAAACACCATATATTTT. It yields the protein CASSYSGTAGNTIYF.

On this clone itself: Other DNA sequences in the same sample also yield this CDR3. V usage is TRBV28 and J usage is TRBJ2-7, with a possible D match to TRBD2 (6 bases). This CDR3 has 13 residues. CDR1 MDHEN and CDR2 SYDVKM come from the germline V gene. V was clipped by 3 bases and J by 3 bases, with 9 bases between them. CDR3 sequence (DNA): TGTGCCAGCAGTTTTGGGCGGGGCTACGAGCAGTACTTC. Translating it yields CASSFGRGYEQYF.

CDR3: CASSLRDGYEQYF. The CDR3 DNA follows: TGTGCCAGCAGCCTTCGGGACGGTTACGAGCAGTACTTC. V and J are TRBV7-3 and TRBJ2-7; D tentatively fits TRBD1 or TRBD2 (5 bases each). The germline gives CDR1 SGHTA, CDR2 FQGTGA. The length of the CDR3 is 13 residues. V was pared by 5 bases and J by 4 bases, with 12 bases between.

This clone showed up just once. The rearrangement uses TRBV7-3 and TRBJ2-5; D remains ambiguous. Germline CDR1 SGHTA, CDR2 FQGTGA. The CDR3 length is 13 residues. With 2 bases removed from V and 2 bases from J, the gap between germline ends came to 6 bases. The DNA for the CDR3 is TGTGCCAGCAGCTTAGATGGGCAAGAGACCCAGTACTTC. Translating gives CASSLDGQETQYF.

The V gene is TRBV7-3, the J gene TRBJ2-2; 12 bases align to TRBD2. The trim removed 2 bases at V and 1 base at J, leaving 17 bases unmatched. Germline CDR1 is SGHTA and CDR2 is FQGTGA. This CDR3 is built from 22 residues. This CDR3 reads CASSLLPIRALAGGQNTGELFF. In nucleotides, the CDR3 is TGTGCCAGCAGCTTACTCCCAATTAGGGCACTAGCGGGAGGACAGAACACCGGGGAGCTGTTTTTT.

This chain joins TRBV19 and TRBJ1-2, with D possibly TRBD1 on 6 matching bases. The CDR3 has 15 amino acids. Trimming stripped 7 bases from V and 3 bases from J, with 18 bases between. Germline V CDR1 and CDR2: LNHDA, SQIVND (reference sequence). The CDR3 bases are TGTGCCAGTACCCCAAGGGGGTTTCCAGACTATGGCTACACCTTC. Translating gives CASTPRGFPDYGYTF.

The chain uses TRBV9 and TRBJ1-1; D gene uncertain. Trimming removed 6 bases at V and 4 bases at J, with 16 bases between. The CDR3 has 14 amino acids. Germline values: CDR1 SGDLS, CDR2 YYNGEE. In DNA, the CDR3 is TGTGCCAGCACCGGAGTGACGGGAGCCACTGAAGCTTTCTTT. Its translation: CASTGVTGATEAFF.

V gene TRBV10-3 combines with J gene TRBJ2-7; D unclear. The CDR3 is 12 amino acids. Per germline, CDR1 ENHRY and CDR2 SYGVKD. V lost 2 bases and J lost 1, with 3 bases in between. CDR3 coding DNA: TGTGCCATCAGTGAGAAATCCTACGAGCAGTACTTC. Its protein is CAISEKSYEQYF.

The CDR3: CASGGWARSTDTQYF. The CDR3 DNA is TGTGCCAGCGGGGGCTGGGCTAGGAGCACAGATACGCAGTATTTT. The V call is TRBV7-8, the J call TRBJ2-3; D is perhaps TRBD1 (6 bases). In germline, CDR1 is SGHVS, CDR2 FQNEAQ. This CDR3 is built from 15 residues. Trimming shortened V by 8 bases and J by 0 bases, and 15 bases separated the two germline ends.

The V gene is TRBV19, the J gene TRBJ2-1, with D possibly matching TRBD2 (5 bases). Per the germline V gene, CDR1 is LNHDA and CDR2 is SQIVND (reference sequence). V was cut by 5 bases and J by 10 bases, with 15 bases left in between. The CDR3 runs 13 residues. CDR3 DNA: TGTGCCAGTAGTTCCGTAATAGGAGGCGAGCAGTTCTTC. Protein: CASSSVIGGEQFF.

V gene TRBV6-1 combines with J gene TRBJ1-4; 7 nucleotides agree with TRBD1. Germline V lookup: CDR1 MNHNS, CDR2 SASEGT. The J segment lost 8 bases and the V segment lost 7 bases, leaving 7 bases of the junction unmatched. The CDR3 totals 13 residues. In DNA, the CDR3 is TGTGCCAGCACCCGACAGGGTAGCGAAAAACTGTTTTTT. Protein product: CASTRQGSEKLFF.

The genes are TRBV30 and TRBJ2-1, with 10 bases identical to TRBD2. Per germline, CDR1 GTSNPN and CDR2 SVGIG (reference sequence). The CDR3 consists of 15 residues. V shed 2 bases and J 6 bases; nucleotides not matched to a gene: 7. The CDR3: CAWSSGRVIGNEQFF. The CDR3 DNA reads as TGTGCCTGGAGTAGCGGGAGGGTTATCGGCAATGAGCAGTTCTTC. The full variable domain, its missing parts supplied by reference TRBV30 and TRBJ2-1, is SQTIHQWPATLVQPVGSPLSLECTVEGTSNPNLYWYRQAAGRGLQLLFYSVGIGQISSEVPQNLSASRPQDRQFILSSKKLLLSDSGFYLCAWSSGRVIGNEQFFGPGTRLTVL.

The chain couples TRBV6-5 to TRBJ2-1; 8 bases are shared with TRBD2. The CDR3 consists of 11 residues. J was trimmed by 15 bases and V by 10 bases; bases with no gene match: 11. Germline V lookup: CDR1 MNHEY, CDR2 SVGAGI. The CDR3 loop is CATTQAGEVFF. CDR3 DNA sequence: TGTGCCACCACCCAAGCGGGAGAGGTGTTCTTC.

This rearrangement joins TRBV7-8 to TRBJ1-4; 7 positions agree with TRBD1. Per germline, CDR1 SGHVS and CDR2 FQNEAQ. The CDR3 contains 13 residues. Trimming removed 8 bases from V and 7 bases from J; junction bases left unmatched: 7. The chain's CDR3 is CASGRGLGEKLFF. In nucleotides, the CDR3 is TGTGCCAGCGGAAGGGGGCTTGGTGAAAAACTGTTTTTT.

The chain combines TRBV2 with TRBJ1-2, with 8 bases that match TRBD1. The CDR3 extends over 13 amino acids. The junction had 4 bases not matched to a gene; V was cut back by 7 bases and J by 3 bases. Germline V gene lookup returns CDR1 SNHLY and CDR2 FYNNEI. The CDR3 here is CASTPGQDYGYTF. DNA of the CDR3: TGTGCCAGCACCCCGGGACAGGACTATGGCTACACCTTC.